This T cell receptor (beta chain) was recovered during a study of T cell responses to AZD1222 COVID-19 vaccine. The V gene's germline CDR1 is MNHEY and CDR2 SMNVEV (reference sequence). Trimming took off 4 bases at V and 1 base at J, with 8 bases between the two ends. The CDR3 sequence is 14 residues long. Using immunoSEQ multiplex PCR, the repertoire was profiled, and TCRdb retains in-frame clones only, with some absent. This sample yields approximately 140,000 clones, of which 93% are seen a single time; 5.4% belongs to the top ten. Comment on this clone: Antigen: not known.

General observations from the study: AZD1222 recipients seropositive at baseline numbered only six.

The sequence derives from an adult in good health. The genes are TRBV27 and TRBJ1-5; D perhaps matches TRBD1 (6 bases). Sequencing used peripheral blood, obtained on day 0 of AZD1222 vaccination. CDR3 sequence reads: CASSSQGSNQPQHF. The CDR3 DNA reads as TGTGCCAGCAGTTCACAGGGAAGCAATCAGCCCCAGCATTTT.